Below are 13 T cell receptor beta chains sequenced from a single sample in a study of blood T cell repertoires in COVID-19. Libraries were prepared by immunoSEQ multiplex PCR; TCRdb keeps only in-frame clonotypes and omits some of them. Of over 400,000 clones detected, 80% to 90% appear once; the ten largest clones hold 1.4% to 1.5%. Material for sequencing was peripheral blood. The receptors here all came from a woman in her twenties or thirties with active or convalescent COVID-19.

The gene calls are TRBV9 and TRBJ1-3, with 8 bases matching TRBD1. The trim removed 4 bases at V and 4 bases at J, leaving 7 bases unmatched. The length of the CDR3 is 15 residues. Germline assignment: CDR1 SGDLS and CDR2 YYNGEE. The CDR3: CASSPQQGGGNTIYF. The DNA of the CDR3 is TGTGCCAGCAGCCCACAACAGGGGGGAGGAAACACCATATATTTT.

The V gene is TRBV25-1, the J gene TRBJ2-7; the D gene is possibly TRBD2 (7 bases). CDR1 is MGHDK and CDR2 is SYGVNS in the germline V gene. The V gene lost 3 bases and the J gene lost 2 bases, with 14 bases spanning the gap. The CDR3 has 15 residues. CDR3 sequence (DNA): TGTGCCAGCAGTGATGGGGGGGCCTTTCCCTACGAGCAGTACTTC. Translating gives CASSDGGAFPYEQYF.

The genes are TRBV10-2 and TRBJ2-7, with 9 bases lining up with TRBD1. The germline V gene has CDR1 WSHSY and CDR2 SAAADI. The CDR3 loop spans 15 amino acids. The V segment lost 3 bases and the J segment 4 bases; nucleotides outside the gene matches: 7. CDR3: CASSEGTGRDYEQYF. The CDR3 DNA reads as TGCGCCAGCAGTGAAGGGACAGGGAGGGATTACGAGCAGTACTTC.

This chain links TRBV28 with TRBJ2-7; D is undetermined. The CDR3 covers 13 residues. Germline V gene data show CDR1 as MDHEN and CDR2 as SYDVKM. V lost 5 bases to trimming and J lost 3 bases, with 11 bases between them. In DNA, the CDR3 is TGTGCCAGCAGTACCCTAGAAGGCTACGAGCAGTACTTC. This encodes CASSTLEGYEQYF.

This chain connects TRBV7-9 to TRBJ1-1, with TRBD1 matching over 8 bases. Germline V CDR1 and CDR2: SEHNR, FQNEAQ (reference sequence). J was trimmed by 4 bases and V by 5 bases; bases with no gene match: 9. CDR3 length: 15 residues. This CDR3 reads CASSARQGPPTEAFF. The CDR3 nucleotides are TGTGCCAGCAGCGCCCGACAGGGGCCTCCCACTGAAGCTTTCTTT.

The chain links TRBV16 to TRBJ1-2; tentatively, D is TRBD1 (5 bases). Deletions cut 5 bases from V and 6 bases from J, with 10 bases between. The CDR3 is 12 amino acids. Germline loops: CDR1 KGHSY, CDR2 FQNENV. The CDR3 loop reads CASSDQGNGYTF. DNA for the CDR3: TGTGCCAGCAGCGACCAGGGAAATGGCTACACCTTC.

The chain is built from TRBV7-2 and TRBJ2-5; no clear D. The CDR3 has 16 amino acids. Germline lookup yields CDR1 SGHTA and CDR2 FQGNSA. The V end was cut by 5 bases, the J end by 1 base, with 17 bases between. CDR3 protein: CASSLSHLASQETQYF. The CDR3 DNA follows: TGTGCCAGCAGCCTCTCACACTTAGCCTCCCAAGAGACCCAGTACTTC.

The V call is TRBV3-1 (or the pseudogene TRBV3-2), the J call TRBJ2-1; maybe TRBD1 (6 bases). The CDR3 sequence is 13 residues long. Germline values: CDR1 LGHDT, CDR2 YNNKEL (reference sequence). Trimming took off 3 bases at V and 6 bases at J, with 9 bases between the two ends. The CDR3 loop reads CASSHIRGNEQFF. DNA for the CDR3: TGTGCCAGCAGCCACATCAGGGGCAATGAGCAGTTCTTC.

The chain is built from TRBV19 and TRBJ1-5; 7 positions match TRBD1. The trim removed 7 bases at V and 5 bases at J, leaving 8 bases unmatched. CDR1 is LNHDA and CDR2 is SQIVND in the germline V gene (reference sequence). CDR3 length: 14 amino acids. CDR3 nucleotides: TGTGCCAGTACCATAGGACAGGTCTATCAGCCCCAGCATTTT. Translation: CASTIGQVYQPQHF.

V and J are TRBV5-6 and TRBJ1-3, with D uncertain. Germline CDR1 is SGHDT and CDR2 is YYEEEE. Between the trimmed V and J ends, which lost 1 base and 2 bases, there was a span of 7 bases. This CDR3 spans 14 amino acids. The CDR3 sequence: CASSLSTAGNTIYF. CDR3 coding DNA: TGTGCCAGCAGCTTGAGCACAGCTGGAAACACCATATATTTT.

This chain uses TRBV10-3 with TRBJ2-7, with TRBD1 identical over 10 bases. The germline V gene encodes CDR1 ENHRY and CDR2 SYGVKD. The CDR3 sequence is 15 residues long. J gave up 4 bases and V 0 bases, and 3 bases lay outside the gene matches. The CDR3 DNA follows: TGTGCCATCAGTGAGTCGGGACAGGGGTATTACGAGCAGTACTTC. Protein product: CAISESGQGYYEQYF.

The chain uses TRBV29-1 and TRBJ1-1; TRBD1 might be the D (5 bases). The CDR3 runs to 11 residues. Germline CDR1 and CDR2: SQVTM and ANQGSEA. V was cut by 3 bases and J by 4 bases, with 6 bases left in between. The CDR3 loop reads CSVDRVTEAFF. The CDR3 nucleotides read TGCAGCGTTGACAGGGTCACTGAAGCTTTCTTT.

The rearrangement links TRBV7-8 to TRBJ2-5; D not certain. Trimming removed 3 bases at V and 1 base at J, with 9 bases between. Germline V gene sequence: CDR1 SGHVS, CDR2 FQNEAQ. The CDR3 has 14 amino acids. Here the CDR3 DNA reads TGTGCCAGCAGCTTTAGCACTATCCAAGAGACCCAGTACTTC. Amino acids: CASSFSTIQETQYF.